The 15 T cell receptor beta chains reported below all come from one sample, sequenced in a study of blood T cell repertoires in COVID-19. Sequenced by immunoSEQ multiplex PCR; TCRdb stores in-frame clones only, minus some. The sample contains fewer than 85,000 clones, about 74% of which appear only once. Sequenced sample: peripheral blood. These receptors were obtained from a human donor with acute or convalescent COVID-19. The donor label of this sample is uncertain.

The chain is built from TRBV6-6 and TRBJ1-1; D unclear. CDR3 size: 11 residues. Germline V gene lookup returns CDR1 MNHNY and CDR2 SVGAGI (reference sequence). V was shortened by 6 bases and J by 10 bases, with 12 bases between the two germline ends. CDR3 loop: CASSPRSSAFF. The CDR3 bases are TGTGCCAGCAGCCCGAGGAGTTCAGCTTTCTTT.

About this clone itself: Other nucleotide sequences from this sample produce the same CDR3. V usage is TRBV10-1 and J usage is TRBJ2-5, with a possible D match to TRBD1 (6 bases). This CDR3 spans 14 amino acids. Germline V gene sequence: CDR1 WNHNN, CDR2 SYGVQD (reference sequence). V gave up 3 bases and J gave up 1 base, with 9 bases separating them. In nucleotides, the CDR3 is TGCGCCAGCAGTGACTCAGGGGCCCAAGAGACCCAGTACTTC. Encoded protein: CASSDSGAQETQYF.

In its sample, this clone was seen once. This rearrangement joins TRBV29-1 to TRBJ2-7, with 7 bases lining up with TRBD1. The CDR3 contains 14 residues. Germline lookup yields CDR1 SQVTM and CDR2 ANQGSEA. V was clipped by 0 bases and J by 3 bases; unmatched bases: 5. The CDR3 region has the DNA TGCAGCGTTGAAGATGCAGACAGGGACTACGAGCAGTACTTC. As protein: CSVEDADRDYEQYF.

This chain uses TRBV3-1 (or the pseudogene TRBV3-2) with TRBJ1-2; tentative D call: TRBD1 (6 bases). V was clipped by 4 bases and J by 2 bases, with 14 bases between them. Germline V gives CDR1 LGHDT, CDR2 YNNKEL (reference sequence). This CDR3 spans 15 amino acids. CDR3 in amino acids: CASSPRGGANYGYTF. The CDR3 bases are TGTGCCAGCAGCCCGCGGGGGGGCGCAAACTATGGCTACACCTTC.

The V and J genes are TRBV6-5 and TRBJ2-2; TRBD2 agrees at 7 bases. After removal of 5 bases from V and 7 bases from J, the junction contained 7 bases not matched to a gene. The germline V gene encodes CDR1 MNHEY and CDR2 SVGAGI. The CDR3 spans 14 residues. In DNA form, the CDR3 reads TGTGCCAGCAGTCGGGGGGAGAGGGGCGGGGAGCTGTTTTTT. The encoded protein is CASSRGERGGELFF.

This chain links TRBV28 with TRBJ2-3, with a possible D match to TRBD1 (5 bases). V gave up 7 bases and J gave up 3 bases, with 11 bases separating them. The CDR3 consists of 13 residues. Looked up from germline, CDR1 is MDHEN and CDR2 is SYDVKM. CDR3 sequence reads: CASMAGWTDTQYF. The CDR3 DNA follows: TGTGCCAGCATGGCAGGGTGGACAGATACGCAGTATTTT.

This clone was found a few times. The rearrangement uses TRBV6-4 and TRBJ2-2; 8 bases agree with TRBD2. From germline, CDR1 is MRHNA and CDR2 SNTAGT. The CDR3 consists of 17 residues. J gave up 4 bases and V 5 bases, and 12 bases lay outside the gene matches. CDR3 sequence: CASSREAGGSFTGELFF. The CDR3 region has the DNA TGTGCCAGCAGTCGGGAGGCGGGGGGCTCCTTCACCGGGGAGCTGTTTTTT.

The chain carries TRBV6-2 or TRBV6-3 and TRBJ2-1; perhaps TRBD1 as D (5 bases). V was trimmed by 6 bases and J by 4 bases, leaving 10 bases between them. The V gene's germline CDR1 is MNHEY and CDR2 SVGEGT. The CDR3 is 13 amino acids. The CDR3 loop reads CASSWTNYNEQFF. The CDR3 DNA sequence: TGTGCCAGCAGCTGGACAAATTACAATGAGCAGTTCTTC.

The chain recombines TRBV6-2 or TRBV6-3 with TRBJ2-2; 8 bases line up with TRBD1. This CDR3 is built from 18 residues. V was pared by 2 bases and J by 3 bases, with 11 bases of the junction left unmatched. Germline V CDR1 and CDR2: MNHEY, SVGEGT. The CDR3, as DNA: TGTGCCAGCAGTTACGTTCTTGCAGGGGGCATCGACACCGGGGAGCTGTTTTTT. Translation: CASSYVLAGGIDTGELFF.

This sequence joins TRBV2 and TRBJ2-5, with 9 bases lining up with TRBD2. V dropped 6 bases and J dropped 5; count of bases not matched to a gene: 10. This CDR3 spans 15 amino acids. Looked up from germline, CDR1 is SNHLY and CDR2 is FYNNEI. CDR3 protein: CASRGGLAVRETQYF. The DNA of the CDR3 is TGTGCCAGCAGGGGGGGACTAGCAGTCCGGGAGACCCAGTACTTC.

The table lists this clone with a few counts. The genes are TRBV30 and TRBJ2-1; 11 nucleotides agree with TRBD2. CDR1 and CDR2 from the germline V gene are GTSNPN and SVGIG (reference sequence). The J segment lost 0 bases and the V segment lost 3 bases, leaving 4 bases of the junction unmatched. This CDR3 is 16 amino acids long. CDR3 loop: CAWRGLAVGSYNEQFF. The DNA of the CDR3 is TGTGCCTGGAGGGGACTAGCGGTCGGCTCCTACAATGAGCAGTTCTTC. The full variable domain, in which reference TRBV30 and TRBJ2-1 provide the parts outside the CDR3, is SQTIHQWPATLVQPVGSPLSLECTVEGTSNPNLYWYRQAAGRGLQLLFYSVGIGQISSEVPQNLSASRPQDRQFILSSKKLLLSDSGFYLCAWRGLAVGSYNEQFFGPGTRLTVL.

This sequence joins TRBV19 and TRBJ1-5; a possible D gene is TRBD1 (5 bases). The CDR3 consists of 17 residues. The V and J ends lost 3 bases and 3 bases respectively, with 18 bases between them. The germline V gene has CDR1 LNHDA and CDR2 SQIVND (reference sequence). The CDR3 is CASSILGGRADNQPQHF. The CDR3 nucleotides are TGTGCCAGTAGTATTCTCGGGGGAAGGGCAGACAATCAGCCCCAGCATTTT.

This clone occurred a few times. The chain employs TRBV7-2 and TRBJ1-2, with 10 bases lining up with TRBD1. The CDR3 contains 14 residues. The J segment lost 7 bases and the V segment lost 4 bases, leaving 6 bases of the junction unmatched. CDR1 is SGHTA and CDR2 is FQGNSA in the germline V gene. The CDR3 protein is CASSSGQGHSGYTF. CDR3 nucleotides: TGTGCCAGCAGCTCGGGACAGGGGCATAGTGGCTACACCTTC.

This chain joins TRBV4-3 and TRBJ2-5, with D tentatively TRBD1 (6 bases). This CDR3 region has 15 residues. Germline V gives CDR1 LGHNA, CDR2 YSLEER. The V gene lost 1 base and the J gene lost 5 bases, with 14 bases spanning the gap. CDR3 coding DNA: TGCGCCAGCAGCCAAGGAGCAGGGGTTGTGGAGACCCAGTACTTC. Its protein product is CASSQGAGVVETQYF.

This clone has at least ten counts. The chain carries TRBV19 and TRBJ2-7; TRBD2 agrees at 8 bases. V shed 6 bases and J 0 bases; nucleotides not matched to a gene: 7. The CDR3 is made up of 15 amino acids. Germline V gene sequence: CDR1 LNHDA, CDR2 SQIVND (reference sequence). The chain's CDR3 is CASSRGLAGSYEQYF. The CDR3 DNA reads as TGTGCCAGTAGCCGTGGACTAGCAGGCTCCTACGAGCAGTACTTC.